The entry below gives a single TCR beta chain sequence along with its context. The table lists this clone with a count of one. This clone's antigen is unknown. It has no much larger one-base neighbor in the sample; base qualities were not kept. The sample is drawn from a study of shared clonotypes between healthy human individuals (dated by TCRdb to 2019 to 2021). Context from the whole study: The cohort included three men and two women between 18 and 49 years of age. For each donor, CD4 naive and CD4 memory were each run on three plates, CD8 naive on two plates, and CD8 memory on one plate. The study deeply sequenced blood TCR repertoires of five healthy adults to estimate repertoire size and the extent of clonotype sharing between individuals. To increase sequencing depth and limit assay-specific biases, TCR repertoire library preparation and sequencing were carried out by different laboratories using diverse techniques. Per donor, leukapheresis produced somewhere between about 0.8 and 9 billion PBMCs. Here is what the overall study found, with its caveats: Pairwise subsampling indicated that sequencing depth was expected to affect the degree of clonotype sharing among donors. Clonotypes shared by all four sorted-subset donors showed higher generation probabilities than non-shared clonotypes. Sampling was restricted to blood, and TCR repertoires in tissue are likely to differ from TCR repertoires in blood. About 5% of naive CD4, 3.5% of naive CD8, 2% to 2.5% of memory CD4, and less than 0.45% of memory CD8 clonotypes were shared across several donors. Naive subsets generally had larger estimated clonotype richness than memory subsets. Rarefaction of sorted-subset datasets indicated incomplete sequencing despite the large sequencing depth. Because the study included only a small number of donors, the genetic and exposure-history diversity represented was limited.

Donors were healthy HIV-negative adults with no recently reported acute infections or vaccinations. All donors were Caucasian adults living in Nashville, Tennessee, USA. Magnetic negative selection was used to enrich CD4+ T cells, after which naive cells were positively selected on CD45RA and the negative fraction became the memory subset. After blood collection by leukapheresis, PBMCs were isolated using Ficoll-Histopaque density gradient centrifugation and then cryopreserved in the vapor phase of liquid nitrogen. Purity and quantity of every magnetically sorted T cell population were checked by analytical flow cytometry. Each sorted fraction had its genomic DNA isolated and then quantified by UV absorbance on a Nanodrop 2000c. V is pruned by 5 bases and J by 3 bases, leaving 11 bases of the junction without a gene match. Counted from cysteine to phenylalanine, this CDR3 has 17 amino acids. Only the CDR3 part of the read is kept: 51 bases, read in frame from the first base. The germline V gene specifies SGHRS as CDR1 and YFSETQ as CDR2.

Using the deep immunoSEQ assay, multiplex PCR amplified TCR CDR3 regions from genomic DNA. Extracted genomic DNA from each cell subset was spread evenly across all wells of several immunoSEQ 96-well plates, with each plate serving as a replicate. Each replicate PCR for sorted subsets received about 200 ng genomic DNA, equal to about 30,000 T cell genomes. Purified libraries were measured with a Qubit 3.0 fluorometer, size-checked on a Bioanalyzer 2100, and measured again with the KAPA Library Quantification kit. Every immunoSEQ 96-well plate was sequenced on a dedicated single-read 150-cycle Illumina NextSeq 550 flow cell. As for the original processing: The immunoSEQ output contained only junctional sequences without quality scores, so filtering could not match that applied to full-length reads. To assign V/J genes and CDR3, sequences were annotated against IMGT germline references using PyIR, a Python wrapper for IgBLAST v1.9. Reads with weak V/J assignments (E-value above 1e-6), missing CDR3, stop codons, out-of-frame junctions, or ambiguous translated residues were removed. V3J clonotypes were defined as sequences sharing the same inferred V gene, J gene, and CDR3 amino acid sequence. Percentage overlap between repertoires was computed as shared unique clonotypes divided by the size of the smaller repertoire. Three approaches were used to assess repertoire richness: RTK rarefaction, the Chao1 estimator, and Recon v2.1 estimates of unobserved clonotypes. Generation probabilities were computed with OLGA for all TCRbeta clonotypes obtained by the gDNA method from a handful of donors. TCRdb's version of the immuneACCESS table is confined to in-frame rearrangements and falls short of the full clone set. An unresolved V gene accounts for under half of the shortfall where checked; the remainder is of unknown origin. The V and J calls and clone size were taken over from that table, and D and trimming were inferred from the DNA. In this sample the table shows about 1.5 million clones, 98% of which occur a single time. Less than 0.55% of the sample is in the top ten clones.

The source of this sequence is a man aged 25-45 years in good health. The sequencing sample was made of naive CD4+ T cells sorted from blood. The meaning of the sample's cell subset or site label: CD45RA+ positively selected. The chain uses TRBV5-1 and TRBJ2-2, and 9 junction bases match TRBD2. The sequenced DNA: TGCGCCAGCAGTCAGACTAGCGGCCCCATTGACACCGGGGAGCTGTTTTTT. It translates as CASSQTSGPIDTGELFF.